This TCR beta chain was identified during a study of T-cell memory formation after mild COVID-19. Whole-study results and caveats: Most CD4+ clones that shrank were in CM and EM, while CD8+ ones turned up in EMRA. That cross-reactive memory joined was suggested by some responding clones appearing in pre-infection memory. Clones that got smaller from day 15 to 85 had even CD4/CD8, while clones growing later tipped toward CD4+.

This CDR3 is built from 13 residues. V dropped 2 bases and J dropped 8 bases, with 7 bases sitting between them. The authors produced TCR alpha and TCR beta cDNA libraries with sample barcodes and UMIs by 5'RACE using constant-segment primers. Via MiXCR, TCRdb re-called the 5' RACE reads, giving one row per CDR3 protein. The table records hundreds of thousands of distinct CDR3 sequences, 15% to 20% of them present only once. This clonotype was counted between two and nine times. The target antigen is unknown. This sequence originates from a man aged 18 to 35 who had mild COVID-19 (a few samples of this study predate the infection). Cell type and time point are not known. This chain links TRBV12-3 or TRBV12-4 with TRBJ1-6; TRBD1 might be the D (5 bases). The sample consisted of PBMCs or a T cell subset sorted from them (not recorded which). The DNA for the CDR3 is TGTGCCAGCAGTTTACAGGGTCATTCACCCCTCCACTTT. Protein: CASSLQGHSPLHF.